This T cell receptor beta chain appears in the sequencing data of a study of cytomegalovirus exposure and HLA in healthy donors. Study-level points and caveats: As was reported, the classifier diagnosed cytomegalovirus status with high specificity and sensitivity. The authors assumed roughly uniform sequencing depth across donors for presence/absence analyses. Previous analysis showed most TCR beta V segments were productive about 90% or about 30% of the time. Likely technical artifact: a cluster of highly shared sequence variants.

On this clone: Its antigen remains unidentified.

PCR involved 60 Vbeta and 13 Jbeta primers. Profiled with immunoSEQ multiplex PCR; TCRdb holds only in-frame clones, not every one. The table for this sample gives around 40,000 clones. CDR3 length equals 15 residues. V lost 3 bases and J lost 5; bases outside the gene matches: 7. The germline CDR1 and CDR2 sequences are SGHRS and YFSETQ. The chain joins TRBV5-1 to TRBJ2-7; 11 nucleotides match TRBD1. The sequencing input was PBMCs. This TCR was recovered from a young man in good health and CMV-seronegative. The CDR3 is CASSSAGQGVNEQYF. The CDR3 region has the DNA TGCGCCAGCAGCTCGGCGGGACAGGGGGTTAACGAGCAGTACTTC.